This TCR beta chain appears in the sequencing data of a study of T cell responses to AZD1222 COVID-19 vaccine. Clones were sequenced by immunoSEQ multiplex PCR, and TCRdb holds only the in-frame ones, with some missing. The data contain about 160,000 clones, roughly 94% of them singletons. This TCR derives from an adult in good health. Sequencing was performed on peripheral blood, taken on day 0 of MenACWY control vaccination.

The CDR3 DNA sequence: TGTGCCAGCTCACGGATCAAAAGCTCCTACGAGCAGTACTTC. Translated: CASSRIKSSYEQYF. V and J are TRBV18 and TRBJ2-7; D is ambiguous. Germline CDR1 is KGHSH and CDR2 is LQKENI. The CDR3 totals 14 residues. Trimming took 4 bases from V and 0 from J, leaving 10 bases between them. The whole variable domain, remainder taken from reference TRBV18 and TRBJ2-7, is NAGVMQNPRHLVRRRGQEARLRCSPMKGHSHVYWYRQLPEEGLKFMVYLQKENIIDESGMPKERFSAEFPKEGPSILRIQQVVRGDSAAYFCASSRIKSSYEQYFGPGTRLTVT.